The present entry profiles one T cell receptor (beta chain) with its context. No antigen is known for it. Libraries were prepared by immunoSEQ multiplex PCR; TCRdb keeps only in-frame clonotypes and omits some of them. The sample yields more than 55,000 clones, 75% to 85% seen once. Germline V gene lookup returns CDR1 LNHDA and CDR2 SQIVND (reference sequence). The CDR3 totals 15 residues. V was cut by 7 bases and J by 0 bases, with 13 bases left in between. These data originate in a study of radiotherapy plus CTLA-4 blockade in lung cancer. Each patient with chemo-refractory metastatic non-small-cell lung cancer was treated with focal radiation plus CTLA-4 blockade using ipilimumab. Findings and limits, study-wide: The best prediction of response reportedly came from early blood T cell clone dynamics, with interferon-beta. Clones of tumor-derived TCRs expanded in blood after radiotherapy plus ipilimumab.

The sample here was peripheral blood, taken from a patient treated with radiotherapy plus ipilimumab. The clonotype originates from a human donor with non-small cell lung cancer who had a partial response to radiotherapy plus ipilimumab. The rearrangement uses TRBV19 and TRBJ1-3; D remains ambiguous. The CDR3, as DNA: TGTGCCAGTACCCCTTTGGGGAGCTCTGGAAACACCATATATTTT. Translated, it gives CASTPLGSSGNTIYF.